These 14 T cell receptor beta chains were all obtained from the same sample, sequenced in a study of blood T cell repertoires in COVID-19. The method was immunoSEQ multiplex PCR; TCRdb's version includes in-frame clones alone and lacks a portion of them. The table has about 250,000 clones, around 83% seen once; the top ten hold about 9%. Input material: peripheral blood. The receptors here all came from a man between 40 and 49 years old with active or convalescent COVID-19.

This clone was found a few times. The chain employs TRBV5-6 and TRBJ1-1; the D is unclear. This CDR3 has 13 amino acids. The V end was cut by 2 bases, the J end by 1 base, with 6 bases between. Germline loops: CDR1 SGHDT, CDR2 YYEEEE. Here the CDR3 reads CASSFLANTEAFF. In DNA form, the CDR3 reads TGTGCCAGCAGCTTTCTAGCGAACACTGAAGCTTTCTTT.

In nucleotides, the CDR3 is TGTGCCAGCAGCCAACACAGGGCCGGGGAGCTGTTTTTT. Protein product: CASSQHRAGELFF. V and J are TRBV14 and TRBJ2-2; TRBD1 is a possible D gene (6 bases). Trimming stripped 2 bases from V and 6 bases from J, with 7 bases between. The CDR3 covers 13 residues. Germline assignment: CDR1 SGHDN and CDR2 FVKESK.

Only one count was recorded for this clone. This chain connects TRBV5-6 to TRBJ2-5; D perhaps matches TRBD2 (5 bases). V was pared by 4 bases and J by 5 bases, with 9 bases between. Germline V gene sequence: CDR1 SGHDT, CDR2 YYEEEE. The CDR3 has 12 amino acids. Written as DNA, the CDR3 is TGTGCCAGCAGCCCCCGGAGGGAGACCCAGTACTTC. Residues: CASSPRRETQYF. The full variable domain, with the rest looked up from reference TRBV5-6 and TRBJ2-5, is DAGVTQSPTHLIKTRGQQVTLRCSPKSGHDTVSWYQQALGQGPQFIFQYYEEEERQRGNFPDRFSGHQFPNYSSELNVNALLLGDSALYLCASSPRRETQYFGPGTRLLVL.

The gene calls are TRBV19 and TRBJ2-1, with D possibly matching TRBD1 (6 bases). Per germline, CDR1 LNHDA and CDR2 SQIVND (reference sequence). The CDR3 contains 16 residues. The germline V and J ends were trimmed by 5 bases and 5 bases, with 19 bases remaining between them. The CDR3 loop reads CASSVLTGTADNEQFF. In DNA form, the CDR3 reads TGTGCCAGTAGTGTCTTAACAGGGACCGCCGACAATGAGCAGTTCTTC.

The genes are TRBV30 and TRBJ1-5, with D uncertain. CDR1 and CDR2 from the germline V gene are GTSNPN and SVGIG (reference sequence). Trimming shortened V by 0 bases and J by 3 bases, and 3 bases separated the two germline ends. This CDR3 is 12 amino acids long. CDR3: CAWSVLNQPQHF. The CDR3, as DNA: TGTGCCTGGAGTGTACTCAATCAGCCCCAGCATTTT.

The chain couples TRBV4-2 to TRBJ2-7, with 8 bases fitting TRBD2. Germline trimming cut 4 bases from V and 4 bases from J; bases unmatched to any gene: 18. CDR1 and CDR2 (germline): LGHNA, YNFKEQ. The CDR3 extends over 18 amino acids. As DNA, the CDR3 is TGTGCCAGCAGCCGGGATTTAAGTGGGAGCGGGAGTCGATACGAGCAGTACTTC. This codes for CASSRDLSGSGSRYEQYF.

The chain recombines TRBV5-1 with TRBJ2-5; TRBD1 agrees at 8 bases. V shed 4 bases and J 4 bases; nucleotides not matched to a gene: 12. Germline V lookup: CDR1 SGHRS, CDR2 YFSETQ. CDR3 size: 16 residues. CDR3 coding DNA: TGCGCCAGCAGCCCGTCCTTGGGACAGGCCAGAGAGACCCAGTACTTC. Its protein is CASSPSLGQARETQYF.

This clone was seen a few times. The chain carries TRBV5-6 and TRBJ2-7; 10 nucleotides line up with TRBD1. Per germline, CDR1 SGHDT and CDR2 YYEEEE. V lost 3 bases and J lost 2; bases outside the gene matches: 2. The CDR3 spans 14 residues. The CDR3 DNA follows: TGTGCCAGCAGCTGGGGACAGGGGACCTACGAGCAGTACTTC. Protein product: CASSWGQGTYEQYF.

The rearrangement links TRBV6-2 or TRBV6-3 to TRBJ1-5; TRBD1 might be the D (6 bases). This CDR3 is built from 18 residues. V was clipped by 0 bases and J by 3 bases, with 18 bases between them. Germline CDR1 is MNHEY and CDR2 is SVGEGT. The CDR3 region has the DNA TGTGCCAGCAGTTACTCGAAGGTGACAGGCCACTTCAATCAGCCCCAGCATTTT. Encoded protein: CASSYSKVTGHFNQPQHF.

The rearrangement links TRBV5-1 to TRBJ2-5; the match to TRBD1 covers 7 bases. The CDR3 loop spans 16 amino acids. The J segment lost 0 bases and the V segment lost 0 bases, leaving 5 bases of the junction unmatched. Germline V gives CDR1 SGHRS, CDR2 YFSETQ. CDR3 coding DNA: TGCGCCAGCAGCTTGGACAGGGGAAGCTACCAAGAGACCCAGTACTTC. Amino acids: CASSLDRGSYQETQYF.

This clone was picked up one time. The junction does not match germline at one end; this may be a read error. This rearrangement joins TRBV7-8 to TRBJ2-5; 10 bases match TRBD2. Germline CDR1 reads SGHVS; CDR2 reads FQNEAQ. The CDR3 totals 14 residues. In DNA, the CDR3 is TGTGCCAGCAGCTCCAGCGGGGGGGGAGAGGCCCAGTACTTC. Protein: CASSSSGGGEAQYF. The full variable domain, in which reference TRBV7-8 and TRBJ2-5 provide the parts outside the CDR3, is GAGVSQSPRYKVAKRGQDVALRCDPISGHVSLFWYQQALGQGPEFLTYFQNEAQLDKSGLPSDRFFAERPEGSVSTLKIQRTQQEDSAVYLCASSSSGGGEAQYFGPGTRLLVL.

This clone was picked up a small number of times. This sequence joins TRBV4-1 and TRBJ1-1, with D hard to call. The CDR3 has 17 amino acids. With 2 bases removed from V and 0 bases from J, the gap between germline ends came to 16 bases. Germline values: CDR1 MGHRA, CDR2 YSYEKL. The CDR3 sequence: CASSQWVQINLNTEAFF. The CDR3 DNA reads as TGCGCCAGCAGCCAATGGGTACAGATTAATTTGAACACTGAAGCTTTCTTT.

The count of this clone is one. V usage is TRBV24-1 and J usage is TRBJ2-1; 10 nucleotides line up with TRBD2. The CDR3 is made up of 17 amino acids. J lost 5 bases, V lost 4 bases, and 10 bases had no gene match. Germline CDR1 is KGHDR and CDR2 is SFDVKD. CDR3: CATSDRKREGQNNEQFF. CDR3 DNA sequence: TGTGCCACCAGTGACCGGAAGCGGGAGGGCCAAAACAATGAGCAGTTCTTC.

V usage is TRBV6-6 and J usage is TRBJ1-5; the D gene is possibly TRBD1 (6 bases). With 6 bases removed from V and 9 bases from J, the gap between germline ends came to 12 bases. The CDR3 totals 12 residues. Germline-derived CDR1 and CDR2 are MNHNY and SVGAGI (reference sequence). The CDR3 DNA is TGTGCCAGCAGCACGACAGGCGGGCCCCAGCATTTT. It encodes CASSTTGGPQHF.